This T cell receptor (beta chain) was observed in a study of technical replicates of blood from a few donors. Assay used: immunoSEQ multiplex PCR; TCRdb lists only in-frame clones, some missing. The sample lists tens of thousands of clones, approximately 93% occurring once. V was clipped by 10 bases and J by 9 bases, with 25 bases between them. In germline, CDR1 is MDHEN, CDR2 SYDVKM. The CDR3 consists of 15 residues. The gene calls are TRBV28 and TRBJ2-1; possibly TRBD2 for D (5 bases). The sequencing sample was made of T cells isolated from PBMCs. The sequence derives from a human donor in good health. This CDR3 is CATAPVGFGKTEQFF. CDR3 in DNA: TGTGCCACGGCGCCCGTTGGATTCGGGAAGACTGAGCAGTTCTTC.